The 20 T cell receptor beta chains below come from one sample, sequenced in a study of a mutant IDH1 vaccine in newly diagnosed glioma. The time point here: week 47, end of study. With topical imiquimod, each dose of the vaccine consisted of 300 ug of mutant IDH1 20-mer peptide. The method was immunoSEQ multiplex PCR; TCRdb's version includes in-frame clones alone and lacks a portion of them. This table has some 35,000 clones, about 75% appearing once. What these receptors recognize is not known. The input for sequencing was PBMCs, taken from a glioma patient whose treatment included an IDH1 peptide vaccine. These receptors were obtained from a man aged 40-49 years with glioma.

The chain combines TRBV7-9 with TRBJ1-2; D ambiguous. The V and J ends lost 1 base and 13 bases respectively, with 13 bases between them. The CDR3 covers 12 residues. Germline V lookup: CDR1 SEHNR, CDR2 FQNEAQ (reference sequence). The CDR3 loop is CASSLVGELPTF. CDR3 bases: TGTGCCAGCAGCTTAGTGGGCGAATTGCCCACCTTC.

This chain joins TRBV5-1 and TRBJ1-1; D is ambiguous. In germline, CDR1 is SGHRS, CDR2 YFSETQ. The CDR3 runs 14 residues. Trimming cost V 0 bases and J 1 base, with 7 bases left between them. Here the CDR3 reads CASSLAPGNTEAFF. As DNA, the CDR3 is TGCGCCAGCAGCTTGGCCCCAGGGAACACTGAAGCTTTCTTT.

This rearrangement joins TRBV5-1 to TRBJ1-1; TRBD1 agrees at 8 bases. Germline V gene data show CDR1 as SGHRS and CDR2 as YFSETQ. The CDR3 has 19 residues. With V trimmed by 4 bases and J by 3 bases, 20 bases remained unmatched. This CDR3 reads CASSGGRGQGGLVYTEAFF. The CDR3 nucleotides read TGCGCCAGCAGCGGGGGCAGGGGGCAGGGCGGTCTAGTGTACACTGAAGCTTTCTTT.

This clone was detected a few times. The chain links TRBV6-5 to TRBJ1-2, with 7 bases lining up with TRBD1. The CDR3 spans 15 residues. The V and J ends lost 4 bases and 4 bases, in that order; junction bases with no gene match: 9. CDR1 and CDR2 from the germline V gene are MNHEY and SVGAGI. This CDR3 reads CASSLSGTVSYGYTF. The CDR3 DNA follows: TGTGCCAGCAGTTTGTCCGGGACAGTGAGCTATGGCTACACCTTC.

The genes are TRBV18 and TRBJ2-5; no clear D gene. Trimming pared 0 bases from V and 5 bases from J, leaving 10 bases between. This CDR3 is built from 14 residues. Per germline, CDR1 KGHSH and CDR2 LQKENI. CDR3 sequence: CASSPPERVETQYF. Here the CDR3 DNA reads TGTGCCAGCTCACCACCGGAAAGGGTGGAGACCCAGTACTTC.

The chain combines TRBV27 with TRBJ2-1; 8 bases are a match to TRBD2. The V gene's germline CDR1 is MNHEY and CDR2 SMNVEV (reference sequence). The CDR3 spans 14 residues. Losses at the gene ends were 10 bases for V and 0 bases for J; bases not matched to a gene: 5. The CDR3 DNA reads as TGTGCCACCCGGGGACTAGACTCCTACAATGAGCAGTTCTTC. It encodes CATRGLDSYNEQFF.

This clone has more than one count but fewer than ten. The rearrangement uses TRBV7-2 and TRBJ2-3; D is undetermined. Germline CDR1 and CDR2: SGHTA and FQGNSA. The CDR3 runs to 14 residues. The germline V and J ends were trimmed by 1 base and 2 bases, with 7 bases remaining between them. CDR3 residues: CASSLGLDTDTQYF. The CDR3 DNA sequence: TGTGCCAGCAGCTTAGGTTTAGACACAGATACGCAGTATTTT.

The chain couples TRBV5-6 to TRBJ1-3; D ambiguous. Looked up from germline, CDR1 is SGHDT and CDR2 is YYEEEE. Trimming pared 3 bases from V and 1 base from J, leaving 14 bases between. The CDR3 length is 16 residues. CDR3 coding DNA: TGTGCCAGCAGCTCCCTCAGCGCCATTTCTGGAAACACCATATATTTT. This translates into CASSSLSAISGNTIYF.

This sequence joins TRBV16 and TRBJ1-2; D uncertain. The germline V gene encodes CDR1 KGHSY and CDR2 FQNENV. Trimming removed 4 bases from V and 4 bases from J, with 13 bases in between. The CDR3 is 14 amino acids. CDR3 in DNA: TGTGCCAGCAGCCCCGATGGAGCCTCCTATGGCTACACCTTC. As protein: CASSPDGASYGYTF. Looking up the rest from reference TRBV16 and TRBJ1-2 gives the full variable domain: GEEVAQTPKHLVRGEGQKAKLYCAPIKGHSYVFWYQQVLKNEFKFLISFQNENVFDETGMPKERFSAKCLPNSPCSLEIQATKLEDSAVYFCASSPDGASYGYTFGSGTRLTVV.

This clone came up a few times. This sequence joins TRBV4-1 and TRBJ1-1; D perhaps matches TRBD1 (6 bases). CDR1 is MGHRA, CDR2 YSYEKL, per germline. The CDR3 has 11 amino acids. Trimming took 4 bases from V and 11 from J, leaving 11 bases between them. The CDR3 spells CASSPGARAFF. CDR3 coding DNA: TGCGCCAGCAGCCCGGGGGCGCGGGCTTTCTTT.

The chain links TRBV4-2 to TRBJ2-1; the D is unclear. V lost 0 bases and J 8 bases, leaving 11 bases between the germline ends. CDR3 length: 14 amino acids. Germline V gene data show CDR1 as LGHNA and CDR2 as YNFKEQ. The CDR3 spells CASSQEIEPHEQFF. The CDR3 bases are TGTGCCAGCAGCCAAGAAATAGAACCCCATGAGCAGTTCTTC.

The DNA for the CDR3 is TGTGCCAGCAGCTTGGGACTAGCGCGTTACGAGCAGTACGTC. Translation gives CASSLGLARYEQYV. The chain links TRBV5-6 to TRBJ2-7; 8 nucleotides line up with TRBD2. CDR1 and CDR2 from the germline V gene are SGHDT and YYEEEE. J gave up 4 bases and V 0 bases, and 3 bases lay outside the gene matches. This CDR3 has 14 amino acids.

The gene calls are TRBV19 and TRBJ2-1; 12 positions match TRBD2. J was trimmed by 7 bases and V by 1 base; bases with no gene match: 2. The CDR3 consists of 15 residues. Germline CDR1 is LNHDA and CDR2 is SQIVND (reference sequence). Written as DNA, the CDR3 is TGTGCCAGTAGTATAGGGACTAGCGGGATAAATGAGCAGTTCTTC. Its protein is CASSIGTSGINEQFF. Full variable domain (outside the CDR3, taken from reference TRBV19 and TRBJ2-1): DGGITQSPKYLFRKEGQNVTLSCEQNLNHDAMYWYRQDPGQGLRLIYYSQIVNDFQKGDIAEGYSVSREKKESFPLTVTSAQKNPTAFYLCASSIGTSGINEQFFGPGTRLTVL.

The chain is built from TRBV11-2 and TRBJ2-5, with D hard to call. Germline CDR1 SGHAT, CDR2 FQNNGV. This CDR3 is 14 amino acids long. The germline V and J ends were trimmed by 1 base and 2 bases, with 8 bases remaining between them. DNA of the CDR3: TGTGCCAGCAGCTTAGTGACATTTCAAGAGACCCAGTACTTC. This codes for CASSLVTFQETQYF.

This clone was counted a few times. This chain uses TRBV7-9 with TRBJ2-7, with 9 bases fitting TRBD1. This CDR3 has 12 amino acids. In germline, CDR1 is SEHNR, CDR2 FQNEAQ (reference sequence). The ends lost 5 bases at V and 8 bases at J; junction bases unmatched: 4. The CDR3 DNA sequence: TGTGCCAGCAGCCCCGGGACAGGGAAGCAGTACTTC. It codes for CASSPGTGKQYF. Looking up the rest from reference TRBV7-9 and TRBJ2-7 gives the full variable domain: DTGVSQNPRHKITKRGQNVTFRCDPISEHNRLYWYRQTLGQGPEFLTYFQNEAQLEKSRLLSDRFSAERPKGSFSTLEIQRTEQGDSAMYLCASSPGTGKQYFGPGTRLTVT.

The rearrangement uses TRBV11-3 and TRBJ2-2, with TRBD1 identical over 9 bases. The CDR3 length is 16 residues. The V gene end was trimmed by 4 bases and the J gene end by 5 bases; junction bases not matched to a gene: 8. Germline V gene lookup returns CDR1 SGHNT and CDR2 YENEEA. CDR3 loop: CASSYAGQGGTGELFF. For the CDR3, the DNA is TGTGCCAGCAGCTACGCGGGACAGGGTGGAACCGGGGAGCTGTTTTTT.

The chain recombines TRBV9 with TRBJ1-1; D perhaps matches TRBD1 (6 bases). Per germline, CDR1 SGDLS and CDR2 YYNGEE. The CDR3 has 15 amino acids. Trimming took off 3 bases at V and 1 base at J, with 13 bases between the two ends. The CDR3 loop is CASSEGVGRNTEAFF. As DNA, the CDR3 is TGTGCCAGCAGCGAGGGGGTTGGGCGGAACACTGAAGCTTTCTTT.

The J gene is TRBJ2-2, the V gene TRBV9, with 12 bases that match TRBD2. With 4 bases clipped from V and 4 bases from J, the junction kept 8 bases outside the gene matches. Germline CDR1 reads SGDLS; CDR2 reads YYNGEE. CDR3 length equals 17 residues. CDR3 sequence (DNA): TGTGCCAGCAGCCCCCGACTAGCGGGAGCGGGCACCGGGGAGCTGTTTTTT. This gives the protein CASSPRLAGAGTGELFF.

V usage is TRBV7-2 and J usage is TRBJ2-2; no firm D call. This CDR3 region has 14 residues. V gave up 5 bases and J gave up 2 bases, with 9 bases separating them. Germline V gene sequence: CDR1 SGHTA, CDR2 FQGNSA. In nucleotides, the CDR3 is TGTGCCAGCAGCGGAACGGCAAACACCGGGGAGCTGTTTTTT. This translates into CASSGTANTGELFF.

The chain couples TRBV11-3 to TRBJ2-1; D remains unclear. Germline CDR1 is SGHNT and CDR2 is YENEEA. The CDR3 contains 12 residues. Between the trimmed V and J ends, which lost 3 bases and 7 bases, there was a span of 7 bases. In DNA, the CDR3 is TGTGCCAGCAGCTTCCTTCAGAATGAGCAGTTCTTC. Its protein is CASSFLQNEQFF.